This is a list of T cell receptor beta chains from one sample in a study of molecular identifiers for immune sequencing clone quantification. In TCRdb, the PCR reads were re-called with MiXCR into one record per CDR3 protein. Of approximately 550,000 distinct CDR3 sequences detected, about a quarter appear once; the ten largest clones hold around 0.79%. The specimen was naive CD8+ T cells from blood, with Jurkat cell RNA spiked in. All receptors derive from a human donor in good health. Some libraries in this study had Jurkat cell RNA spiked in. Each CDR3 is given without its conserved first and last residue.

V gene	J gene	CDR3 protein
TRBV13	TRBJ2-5	ASSARLAGTQETQY
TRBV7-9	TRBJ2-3	ASSLADTDTQY
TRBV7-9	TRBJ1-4	ASSWTGGTEKLF
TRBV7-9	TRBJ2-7	ASCTSRDTPLEQY
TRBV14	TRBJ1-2	ASSQFQLPSVYGYT
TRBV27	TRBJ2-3	ASSLGTAGHTDTQY
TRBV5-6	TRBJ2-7	ASSLGLSGEYEQY
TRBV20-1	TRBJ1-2	SAPTDRNYGYT
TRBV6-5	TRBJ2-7	ASRLWQAAYEQY
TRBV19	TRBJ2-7	ASSKPGPHYEQY
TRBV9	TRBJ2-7	ASSVDPGTSSEQY
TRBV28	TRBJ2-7	AGAGPGGWDEQY
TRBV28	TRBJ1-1	ASSLGGGGSGTEAF
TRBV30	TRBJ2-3	AWSTSGIADTQY
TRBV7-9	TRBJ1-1	ASRRYNTEAF
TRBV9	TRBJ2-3	ASSVAAQPTDTQY
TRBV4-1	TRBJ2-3	ASAVRGTQY
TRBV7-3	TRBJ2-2	ASSPPPGLGSLGELF